The table lists the clone carrying this T cell receptor (beta chain) with a few counts. Its antigen is undetermined. Antigen-specific CD4+ T cells were expanded (with viral peptide pools) by the ViraFEST assay ahead of sequencing. It was after around eleven days of culture that CD4+ T cells were isolated. Cultures received IL-2 medium that replaced half the medium on days 3 and 7. CDR3 length: 13 residues. Trimming pared 6 bases from V and 5 bases from J, leaving 13 bases between. The entry originates in a study of vaccination effects on CD4 cells after COVID-19. Libraries were prepared by immunoSEQ multiplex PCR; TCRdb keeps only in-frame clonotypes and omits some of them. The sample lists 60,000 to 70,000 clones; roughly 79% were seen once. Study observations and caveats: Relatively few convalescent patients took part in the study, which had no early post-infection timepoints.

Sequences were derived from CD4+ T cells from PBMCs cultured with HCoV-229E spike peptides, sampled before COVID-19 vaccination. The chain employs TRBV12-3 or TRBV12-4 and TRBJ1-2, with D tentatively TRBD1 (6 bases). The source is a human donor who received a COVID-19 vaccine. CDR3 DNA sequence: TGTGCCAGCAGCCGGACAGTTGTGTATGGCTACACCTTC. Its translation is CASSRTVVYGYTF.